The 5 T cell receptor beta chains reported below all come from one sample, sequenced in a study of technical replicates of blood from a few donors. Profiling relied on immunoSEQ multiplex PCR, and the TCRdb table lists in-frame clones only, not all of them. Of fewer than 90,000 clones in the sample, approximately 94% were seen once. The sequenced material came from T cells isolated from PBMCs. Every receptor here comes from a human donor in good health.

This sequence joins TRBV9 and TRBJ2-7; the D gene is possibly TRBD1 (6 bases). V was clipped by 0 bases and J by 7 bases, with 11 bases between them. Germline CDR1 reads SGDLS; CDR2 reads YYNGEE. This CDR3 is built from 13 residues. The CDR3 loop is CASSVVFRGEQYF. The CDR3 nucleotides read TGTGCCAGCAGCGTAGTCTTCAGGGGTGAGCAGTACTTC.

The genes are TRBV29-1 and TRBJ1-1; no reliable D call. The CDR3 has 14 residues. CDR1 SQVTM and CDR2 ANQGSEA come from the germline V gene. Between the trimmed V and J ends, which lost 3 bases and 0 bases, there was a span of 11 bases. The CDR3 region is CSVERRLMNTEAFF. For the CDR3, the DNA is TGCAGCGTTGAGAGGAGATTAATGAACACTGAAGCTTTCTTT.

This chain connects TRBV2 to TRBJ2-3; TRBD2 agrees at 9 bases. Trimming took 5 bases from V and 2 from J; bases not matched to a gene: 5. The CDR3 runs to 15 residues. Germline V gives CDR1 SNHLY, CDR2 FYNNEI. The CDR3 coding sequence is TGTGCCAGCAGTCGACTAGCGGATGACACAGATACGCAGTATTTT. Translated, it gives CASSRLADDTDTQYF.

The rearrangement uses TRBV5-1 and TRBJ1-1, with D unclear. This CDR3 has 13 amino acids. The V gene lost 2 bases and the J gene lost 1 base, with 6 bases spanning the gap. Per germline, CDR1 SGHRS and CDR2 YFSETQ. The CDR3, as DNA: TGCGCCAGCAGCTTTGACAAGAACACTGAAGCTTTCTTT. Protein: CASSFDKNTEAFF.

The CDR3 nucleotides are TGCAGCGTTGGATTTGGGACAGGGGTTGAGCAGTACTTC. It translates to CSVGFGTGVEQYF. The chain uses TRBV29-1 and TRBJ2-7; the match to TRBD1 covers 10 bases. J lost 7 bases, V lost 4 bases, and 7 bases had no gene match. The CDR3 covers 13 residues. Germline lookup yields CDR1 SQVTM and CDR2 ANQGSEA.